Below are 7 T cell receptor beta chains sequenced from a single sample in a study of STAT5B mutations in CD4+ large granular lymphocyte leukemia. The assay was immunoSEQ multiplex PCR, and TCRdb's table has in-frame clones only and misses some. The data show over 25,000 clones, approximately 70% seen once. Sequencing was performed on CD4+ T cells from blood buffy coats. Source of these receptors: a human donor in good health.

The chain uses TRBV19 and TRBJ1-4, with 9 bases identical to TRBD1. Germline V lookup: CDR1 LNHDA, CDR2 SQIVND (reference sequence). The CDR3 is 14 residues long. Trimming removed 6 bases from V and 8 bases from J; junction bases left unmatched: 7. This CDR3 is CASSTDRGGEKLFF. As DNA, the CDR3 is TGTGCCAGTAGCACGGACAGGGGAGGGGAAAAACTGTTTTTT.

V usage is TRBV6-5 and J usage is TRBJ2-5; D is ambiguous. The V gene's germline CDR1 is MNHEY and CDR2 SVGAGI. This CDR3 contains 13 residues. V shed 5 bases and J shed 4 bases, with 11 bases lying between them. CDR3 in amino acids: CASSQPRGETQYF. CDR3 coding DNA: TGTGCCAGCAGTCAGCCGCGCGGAGAGACCCAGTACTTC.

This chain connects TRBV7-3 to TRBJ2-6, with D perhaps matching TRBD1 (5 bases). The CDR3 contains 12 residues. Germline V gene lookup returns CDR1 SGHTA and CDR2 FQGTGA. In nucleotides, the CDR3 is TGTGCAGCCCAGGGTGGGGCCAACGTCCTGACTTTC. This translates into CAAQGGANVLTF.

The V and J genes are TRBV19 and TRBJ2-2, with D perhaps given as TRBD1 or TRBD2 (5 bases each). Per germline, CDR1 LNHDA and CDR2 SQIVND (reference sequence). The CDR3 extends over 13 amino acids. Trimming removed 4 bases from V and 5 bases from J, with 8 bases in between. CDR3 nucleotide sequence: TGTGCCAGTAGTACGGGGACGACCGGGGAGCTGTTTTTT. Its translation: CASSTGTTGELFF.

V gene TRBV12-5 combines with J gene TRBJ2-7, with 9 bases identical to TRBD1. Germline V lookup: CDR1 LGHNT, CDR2 FRNRAP. Trimming removed 5 bases from V and 0 bases from J; junction bases left unmatched: 2. CDR3 length equals 14 residues. Written as DNA, the CDR3 is TGTGCTAGTGGTGGGACAGGGAGCTCCTACGAGCAGTACTTC. Its protein product is CASGGTGSSYEQYF.

The CDR3 DNA reads TGTGCCAGCAGCTCATGGACAGGGTCCTACAATGAGCAGTTCTTC. It codes for CASSSWTGSYNEQFF. The chain couples TRBV5-5 to TRBJ2-1, with 8 positions matching TRBD1. The V and J ends lost 3 bases and 1 base, in that order; junction bases with no gene match: 3. CDR3 length: 15 amino acids. CDR1 is SGHKS and CDR2 is YYEKEE in the germline V gene (reference sequence).

V usage is TRBV19 and J usage is TRBJ1-5, with D possibly being TRBD1 (5 bases). CDR3 length: 13 amino acids. Trimming pared 4 bases from V and 6 bases from J, leaving 10 bases between. Germline CDR1 reads LNHDA; CDR2 reads SQIVND (reference sequence). In DNA form, the CDR3 reads TGTGCCAGTAGTACAGGGAGTAGTCAGCCCCAGCATTTT. Amino acids: CASSTGSSQPQHF.